The 3 T cell receptor beta chains reported below all come from one sample, sequenced in a study of T cell responses to AZD1222 COVID-19 vaccine. Profiled with immunoSEQ multiplex PCR; TCRdb holds only in-frame clones, not every one. The top ten hold 2.5% to 4% of the sample, which has more than 95,000 clones, roughly 86% seen once. This specimen was peripheral blood, taken 28 days after the second dose of the MenACWY control vaccine. These receptors originate from an adult who received the MenACWY meningococcal vaccine as a control.

The CDR3 DNA follows: TGTGCCAGCAGCCAAGTTTGGGCTAGCGGGGGGAACTACGAGCAGTACTTC. Translation gives CASSQVWASGGNYEQYF. The chain couples TRBV3-1 (or the pseudogene TRBV3-2) to TRBJ2-7, with 11 nucleotides matching TRBD2. The CDR3 extends over 17 amino acids. Germline V lookup: CDR1 LGHDT, CDR2 YNNKEL (reference sequence). V gave up 1 base and J gave up 3 bases; unmatched junction bases: 8.

This chain joins TRBV3-1 (or the pseudogene TRBV3-2) and TRBJ1-6; no reliable D call. In germline, CDR1 is LGHDT, CDR2 YNNKEL (reference sequence). The CDR3 extends over 13 amino acids. With 3 bases removed from V and 10 bases from J, the gap between germline ends came to 10 bases. This chain's CDR3 is CASSHWTDSPLHF. As DNA, the CDR3 is TGTGCCAGCAGCCATTGGACCGACTCACCCCTCCACTTT.

This clone was counted only a few times. V and J are TRBV7-2 and TRBJ1-1, with 8 bases identical to TRBD1. V was clipped by 5 bases and J by 5 bases; unmatched bases: 7. CDR3 length equals 14 residues. Germline V gene data show CDR1 as SGHTA and CDR2 as FQGNSA. The CDR3 protein is CASSARQGRTEAFF. In DNA, the CDR3 is TGTGCCAGCAGCGCCCGACAGGGGAGGACTGAAGCTTTCTTT.